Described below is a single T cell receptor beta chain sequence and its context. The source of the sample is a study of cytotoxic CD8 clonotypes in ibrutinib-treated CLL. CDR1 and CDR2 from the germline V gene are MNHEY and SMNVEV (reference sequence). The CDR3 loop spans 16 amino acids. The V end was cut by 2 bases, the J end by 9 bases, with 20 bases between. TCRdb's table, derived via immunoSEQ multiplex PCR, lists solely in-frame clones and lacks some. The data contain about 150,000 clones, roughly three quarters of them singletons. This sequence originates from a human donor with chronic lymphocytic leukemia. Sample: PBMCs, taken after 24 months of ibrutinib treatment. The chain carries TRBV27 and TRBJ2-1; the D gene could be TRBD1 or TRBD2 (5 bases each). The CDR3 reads CASSLIQAYRRGEQFF. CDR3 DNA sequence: TGTGCCAGCAGTTTAATACAGGCCTACCGCCGGGGTGAGCAGTTCTTC.